This T cell receptor (beta chain) derives from a study of CD8+CD57+ T cells in acquired aplastic anemia. Across the study: Each DNA sample taken from sorted CD4+ and CD8+ cells came to 3 to 4 ug on average.

Researchers used genomic DNA as the template to profile TCR beta VDJ and CDR3. TCRdb redid the calling of the reads with MiXCR, one entry per CDR3 protein. The sample holds approximately 80,000 distinct CDR3 sequences, around 70% seen once. Concerning this clonotype itself: Its antigen is as yet unknown.

Findings and limits, study-wide: Patients and controls shared some 29 CD8+ CDR3 sequences, which appeared highly expressed in patients and within their immunodominant clones. Significant differences in CD8+ Simpson's diversity were not observed between patients and controls.

V was shortened by 2 bases and J by 4 bases, with 8 bases between the two germline ends. Germline V lookup: CDR1 SEHNR, CDR2 FQNEAQ (reference sequence). The CDR3 is made up of 13 amino acids. By flow cytometry, patients selected for sequencing had shown an expansion of CD8+CD57+ cells. The patients all had a severe acquired aplastic anemia diagnosis. This TCR derives from a human donor with aplastic anemia. The chain uses TRBV7-9 and TRBJ2-5, with TRBD2 as a possible D gene (6 bases). The sample consisted of sorted CD4+, CD8+, or CD8+CD57+ T cells (not recorded which) from PBMCs. Here the CDR3 DNA reads TGTGCCAGCAGCTTAAACGGGGGAGAGACCCAGTACTTC. This encodes CASSLNGGETQYF.